This T cell receptor (beta chain) was recovered during a study of T cells after yellow fever vaccination. TCRdb recomputed calls from the 5' RACE reads with MiXCR, one row per CDR3 protein. This table holds 150,000 to 200,000 distinct CDR3 sequences, 5.5% to 8% found once. V was clipped by 3 bases and J by 7 bases, with 9 bases between them. Germline V gene data show CDR1 as GTSNPN and CDR2 as SVGIG (reference sequence). The CDR3 contains 11 residues. This sequence joins TRBV30 and TRBJ1-2; perhaps TRBD1 as D (5 bases). The TCR comes from a man between 18 and 35 years old who received the YFV17D yellow fever vaccine. The specimen was CD4+ T cells sorted from PBMCs, collected on the day of the first yellow fever vaccination. DNA of the CDR3: TGTGCCTGGAGCAGGGCGGTTGGCTACACCTTC. Residues: CAWSRAVGYTF.